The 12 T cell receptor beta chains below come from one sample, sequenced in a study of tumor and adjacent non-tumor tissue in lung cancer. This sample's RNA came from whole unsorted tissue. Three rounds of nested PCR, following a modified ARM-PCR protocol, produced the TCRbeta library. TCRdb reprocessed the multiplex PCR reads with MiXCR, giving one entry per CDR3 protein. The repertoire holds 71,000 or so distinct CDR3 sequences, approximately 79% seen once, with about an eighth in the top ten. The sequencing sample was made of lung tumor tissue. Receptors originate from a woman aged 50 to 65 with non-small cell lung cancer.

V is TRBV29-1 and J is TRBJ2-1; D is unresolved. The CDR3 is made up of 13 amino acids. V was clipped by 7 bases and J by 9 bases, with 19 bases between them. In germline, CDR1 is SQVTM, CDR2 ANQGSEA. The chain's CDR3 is CSAALQSGGEQFF. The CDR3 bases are TGCAGCGCTGCTCTCCAATCGGGCGGTGAGCAGTTCTTC.

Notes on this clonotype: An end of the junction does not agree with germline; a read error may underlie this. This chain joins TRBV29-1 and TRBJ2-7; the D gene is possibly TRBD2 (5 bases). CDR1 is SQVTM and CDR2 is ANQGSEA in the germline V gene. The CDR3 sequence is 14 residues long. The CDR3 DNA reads TGCAGCGTACAAGGGAGACGAGATTCCTACAAGCAGTACTTC. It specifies CSVQGRRDSYKQYF.

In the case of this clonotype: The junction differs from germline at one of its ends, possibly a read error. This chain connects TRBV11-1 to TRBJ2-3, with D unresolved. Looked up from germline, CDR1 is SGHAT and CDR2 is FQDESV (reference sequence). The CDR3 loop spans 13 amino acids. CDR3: CTSRMIGMDTQYF. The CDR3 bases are TGTACCAGCAGAATGATAGGGATGGATACGCAGTATTTT.

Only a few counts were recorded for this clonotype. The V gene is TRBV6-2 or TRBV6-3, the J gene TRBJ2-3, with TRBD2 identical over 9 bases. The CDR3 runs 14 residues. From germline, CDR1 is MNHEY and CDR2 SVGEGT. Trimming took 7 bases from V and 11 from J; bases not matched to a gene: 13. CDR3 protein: CASTYGTSRYMQYF. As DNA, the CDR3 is TGTGCCAGCACTTATGGGACTAGCCGGTATATGCAGTATTTT.

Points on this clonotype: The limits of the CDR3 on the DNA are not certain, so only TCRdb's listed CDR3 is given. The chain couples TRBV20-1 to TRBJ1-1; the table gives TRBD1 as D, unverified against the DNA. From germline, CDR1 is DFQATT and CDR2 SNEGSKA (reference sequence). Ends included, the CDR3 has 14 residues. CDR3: CSARVGGGNIEAIF.

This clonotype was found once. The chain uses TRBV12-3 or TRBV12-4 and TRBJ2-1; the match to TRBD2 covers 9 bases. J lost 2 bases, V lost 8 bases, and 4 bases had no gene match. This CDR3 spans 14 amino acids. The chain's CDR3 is CASVAGDAYNEQFF. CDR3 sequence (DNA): TGTGCCAGCGTAGCGGGAGACGCCTACAATGAGCAGTTCTTC.

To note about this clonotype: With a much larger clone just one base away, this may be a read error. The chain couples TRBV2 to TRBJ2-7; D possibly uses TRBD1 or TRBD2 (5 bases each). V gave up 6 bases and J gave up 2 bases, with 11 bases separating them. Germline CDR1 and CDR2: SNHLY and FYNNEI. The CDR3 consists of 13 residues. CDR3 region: CASRGDGAYEQYF. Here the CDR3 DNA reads TGTGCCAGCAGGGGGGACGGGGCCTACGAGCAGTACTTC.

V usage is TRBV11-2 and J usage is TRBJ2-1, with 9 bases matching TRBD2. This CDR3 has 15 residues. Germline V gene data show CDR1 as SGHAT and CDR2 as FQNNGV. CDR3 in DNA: TGTAACAGCAGCTTTCCTAGCGGGATTTACGATGAGCAGTTCTTC. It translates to CNSSFPSGIYDEQFF.

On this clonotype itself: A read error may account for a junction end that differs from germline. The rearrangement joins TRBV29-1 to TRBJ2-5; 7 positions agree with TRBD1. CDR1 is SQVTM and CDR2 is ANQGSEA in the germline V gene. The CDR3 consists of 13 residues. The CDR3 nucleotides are TGCAGCGTTCAGGGGACAGACCAAGCGACCCAGTACTTC. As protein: CSVQGTDQATQYF. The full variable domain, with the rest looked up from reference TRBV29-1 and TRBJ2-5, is SAVISQKPSRDICQRGTSLTIQCQVDSQVTMMFWYRQQPGQSLTLIATANQGSEATYESGFVIDKFPISRPNLTFSTLTVSNMSPEDSSIYLCSVQGTDQATQYFGPGTRLLVL.

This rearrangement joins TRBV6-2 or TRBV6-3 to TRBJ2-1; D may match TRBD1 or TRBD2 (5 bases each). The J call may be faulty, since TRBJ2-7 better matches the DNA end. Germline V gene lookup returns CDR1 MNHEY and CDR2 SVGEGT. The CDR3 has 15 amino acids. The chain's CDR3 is CVAQDQGPHTDEQYF. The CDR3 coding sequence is TGTGTCGCGCAAGACCAGGGACCACACACCGATGAGCAGTACTTC.

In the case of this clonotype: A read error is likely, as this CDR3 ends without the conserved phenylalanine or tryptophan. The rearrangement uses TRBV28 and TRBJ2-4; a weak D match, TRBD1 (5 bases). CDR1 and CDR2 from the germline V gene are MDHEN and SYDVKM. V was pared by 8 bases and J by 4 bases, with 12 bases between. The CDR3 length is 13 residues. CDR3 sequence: CASLDSNKNIQYI. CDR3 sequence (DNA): TGTGCCAGCCTAGACAGCAATAAAAACATTCAGTACATC.

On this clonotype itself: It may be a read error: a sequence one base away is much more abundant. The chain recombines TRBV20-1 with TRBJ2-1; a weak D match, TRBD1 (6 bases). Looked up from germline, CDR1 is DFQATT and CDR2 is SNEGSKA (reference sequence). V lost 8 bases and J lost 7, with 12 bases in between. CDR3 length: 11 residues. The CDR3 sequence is CSTTQGNEQFF. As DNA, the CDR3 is TGCAGTACTACACAGGGTAATGAGCAGTTCTTC.